This T cell receptor beta chain came from a study of graft-versus-host responses after intestinal transplantation. Study details: The transplants performed in recipients were multivisceral, liver-intestinal, or isolated intestinal. Study outcomes and limitations: Some patients had graft-donor T cell macrochimerism, and their allografts showed high graft-versus-host to host-versus-graft clonal ratios. Detection of GvH clones occurred in recipient marrow, and some had their first appearance in ileum or blood. Early HvG declines after transplant were associated with peak circulating GvH clone levels.

A note on this clone: Its target is unknown.

V dropped 2 bases and J dropped 8 bases, with 9 bases sitting between them. Germline V gene data show CDR1 as MRHNA and CDR2 as SNTAGT. This CDR3 is built from 12 residues. Using immunoSEQ multiplex PCR, the repertoire was profiled, and TCRdb retains in-frame clones only, with some absent. Here the sample spans about 94,000 clones, 75% to 95% being singletons. The source was unstimulated CD8+ T cells sorted from spleen or lymph node cells, collected before intestinal transplant. The sequence came from a human donor who received an intestinal transplant. The genes are TRBV6-4 and TRBJ1-1; unclear D gene. CDR3 DNA sequence: TGTGCCAGCAGTGACGGTGGGCAGGAAGCTTTCTTT. It encodes CASSDGGQEAFF.